This T cell receptor beta chain derives from a study of cytomegalovirus exposure and HLA in healthy donors. General study points: Under in vitro conditions, a few CMV-associated chains were confirmed as specific for CMV antigens. Presence/absence results assume similar sequencing depth per donor, which may not hold. A missense variant in DCLRE1C was later tied to TCR beta V- and J-gene trimming.

PCR used 60 Vbeta primers and 13 Jbeta primers. Clones were read by immunoSEQ multiplex PCR, and TCRdb kept only the in-frame ones, dropping some. The sample records a few hundred thousand clones, around 75% being singletons. As to this clone: Antigen specificity is unknown.

This CDR3 comprises 15 residues. V lost 4 bases, J lost 1 base, and 11 bases lay in between. Germline CDR1 is MGHRA and CDR2 is YSYEKL. Healthy individuals who donated bone marrow served as the donors. This sequence was found in a woman aged 25 to 39 in good health and CMV-seronegative. The sample was PBMCs. The chain has TRBV4-1 and TRBJ1-5, with a tentative D call TRBD1 (6 bases). The chain's CDR3 is CASSPIDRSNQPQHF. The DNA of the CDR3 is TGCGCCAGCAGCCCGATTGACAGGAGCAATCAGCCCCAGCATTTT.